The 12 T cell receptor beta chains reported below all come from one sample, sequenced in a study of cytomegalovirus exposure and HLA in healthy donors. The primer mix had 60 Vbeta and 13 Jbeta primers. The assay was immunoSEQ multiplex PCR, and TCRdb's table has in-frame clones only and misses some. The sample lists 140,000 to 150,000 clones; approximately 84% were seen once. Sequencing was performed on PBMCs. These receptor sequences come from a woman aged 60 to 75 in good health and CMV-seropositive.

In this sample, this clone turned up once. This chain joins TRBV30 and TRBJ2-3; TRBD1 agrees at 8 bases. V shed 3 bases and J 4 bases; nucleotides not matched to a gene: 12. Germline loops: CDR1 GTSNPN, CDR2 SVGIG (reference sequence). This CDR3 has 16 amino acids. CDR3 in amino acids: CAWRAGGSGPSDTQYF. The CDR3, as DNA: TGTGCCTGGAGAGCAGGGGGCAGCGGGCCATCAGATACGCAGTATTTT.

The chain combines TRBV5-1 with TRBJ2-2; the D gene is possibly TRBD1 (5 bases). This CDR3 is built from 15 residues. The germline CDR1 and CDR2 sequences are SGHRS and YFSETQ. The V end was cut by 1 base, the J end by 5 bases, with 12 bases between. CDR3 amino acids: CASSLTDRQTGELFF. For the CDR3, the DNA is TGCGCCAGCAGCTTGACTGACAGACAAACCGGGGAGCTGTTTTTT.

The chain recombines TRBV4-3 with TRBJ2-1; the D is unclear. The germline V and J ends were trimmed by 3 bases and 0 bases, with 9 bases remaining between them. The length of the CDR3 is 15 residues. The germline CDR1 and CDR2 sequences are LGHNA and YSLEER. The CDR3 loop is CASSQGILSYNEQFF. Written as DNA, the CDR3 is TGCGCCAGCAGCCAGGGCATCCTCTCCTACAATGAGCAGTTCTTC.

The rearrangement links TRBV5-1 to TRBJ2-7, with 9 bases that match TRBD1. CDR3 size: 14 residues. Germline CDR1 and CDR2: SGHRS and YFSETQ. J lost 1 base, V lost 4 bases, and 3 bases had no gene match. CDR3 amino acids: CASSHGTGSYEQYF. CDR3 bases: TGCGCCAGCAGCCACGGGACAGGGTCCTACGAGCAGTACTTC.

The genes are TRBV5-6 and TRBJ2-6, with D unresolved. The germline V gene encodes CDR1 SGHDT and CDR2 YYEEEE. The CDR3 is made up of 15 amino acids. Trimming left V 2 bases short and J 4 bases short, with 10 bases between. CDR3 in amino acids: CASSFIAAGANVLTF. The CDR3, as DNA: TGTGCCAGCAGCTTCATAGCTGCGGGGGCCAACGTCCTGACTTTC.

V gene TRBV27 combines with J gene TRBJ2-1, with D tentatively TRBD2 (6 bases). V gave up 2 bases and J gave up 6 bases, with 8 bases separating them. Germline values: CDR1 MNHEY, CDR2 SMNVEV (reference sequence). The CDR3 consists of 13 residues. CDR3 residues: CASSLPGGNEQFF. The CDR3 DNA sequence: TGTGCCAGCAGTTTACCCGGGGGCAATGAGCAGTTCTTC.

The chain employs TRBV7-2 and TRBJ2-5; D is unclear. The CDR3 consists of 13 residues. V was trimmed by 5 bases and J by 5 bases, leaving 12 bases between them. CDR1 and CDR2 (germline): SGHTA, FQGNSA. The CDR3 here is CASSPSILETQYF. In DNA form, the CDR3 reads TGTGCCAGCAGCCCCTCTATATTGGAGACCCAGTACTTC.

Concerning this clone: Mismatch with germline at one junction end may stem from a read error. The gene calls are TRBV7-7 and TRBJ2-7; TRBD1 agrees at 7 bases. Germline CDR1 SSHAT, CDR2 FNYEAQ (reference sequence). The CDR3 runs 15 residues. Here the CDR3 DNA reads TGTGCTAGCAGCCCCGGGACAGACAGCTCCTACGAGCAGTACTTC. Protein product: CASSPGTDSSYEQYF.

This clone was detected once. For the CDR3, the DNA is TGTGCCAGCAGCCCACGGGACAGGGACACTTACGAGCAGTACTTC. Amino acids: CASSPRDRDTYEQYF. This chain uses TRBV7-9 with TRBJ2-7, with 9 bases that match TRBD1. The germline gives CDR1 SEHNR, CDR2 FQNEAQ (reference sequence). This CDR3 has 15 residues. J lost 4 bases, V lost 5 bases, and 9 bases had no gene match.

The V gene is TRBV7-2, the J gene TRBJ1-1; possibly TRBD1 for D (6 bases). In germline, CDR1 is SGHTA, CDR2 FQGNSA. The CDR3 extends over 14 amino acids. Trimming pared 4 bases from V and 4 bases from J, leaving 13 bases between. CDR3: CASSSSGVGTEAFF. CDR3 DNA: TGTGCCAGCAGCTCTTCAGGGGTGGGCACTGAAGCTTTCTTT.

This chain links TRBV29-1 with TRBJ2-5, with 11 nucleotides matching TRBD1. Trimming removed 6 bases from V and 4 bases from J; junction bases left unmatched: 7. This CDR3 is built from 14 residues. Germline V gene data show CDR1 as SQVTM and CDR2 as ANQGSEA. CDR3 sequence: CSVQGGTGGETQYF. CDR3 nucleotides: TGCAGCGTCCAGGGGGGGACAGGGGGAGAGACCCAGTACTTC.

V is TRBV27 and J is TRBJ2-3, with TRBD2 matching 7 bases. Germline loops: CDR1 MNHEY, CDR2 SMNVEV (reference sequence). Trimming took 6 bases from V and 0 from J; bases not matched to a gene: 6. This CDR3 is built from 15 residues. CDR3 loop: CASRASGFSTDTQYF. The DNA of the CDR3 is TGTGCCAGCAGGGCTAGCGGATTTAGCACAGATACGCAGTATTTT.